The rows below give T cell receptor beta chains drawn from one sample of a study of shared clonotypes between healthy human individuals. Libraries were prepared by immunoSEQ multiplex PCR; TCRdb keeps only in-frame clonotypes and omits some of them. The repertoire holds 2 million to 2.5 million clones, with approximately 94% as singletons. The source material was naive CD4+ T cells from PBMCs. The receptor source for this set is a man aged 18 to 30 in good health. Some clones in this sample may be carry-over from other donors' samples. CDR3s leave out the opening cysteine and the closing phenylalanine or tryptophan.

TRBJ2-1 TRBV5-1 ASRPGTSGRAEQF
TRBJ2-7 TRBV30 AWSVLKFSYEQY
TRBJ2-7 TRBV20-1 SAPGPYEQY
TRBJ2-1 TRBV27 ASSSQESQF
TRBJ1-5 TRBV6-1 ASSDTPGNQPQH
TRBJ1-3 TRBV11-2 ASSSLGSSGNTIY
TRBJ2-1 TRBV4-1 ASSREPTGVKF
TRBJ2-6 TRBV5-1 ASSPPPGQGT
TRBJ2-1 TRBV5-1 ASSLGPRLGNLDEQF
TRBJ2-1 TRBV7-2 ASSLGTAEGRQF
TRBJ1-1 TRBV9 ASSVQGSVYAEAF
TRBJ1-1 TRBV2 ASGTGGDTEAF
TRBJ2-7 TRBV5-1 ASSPAGNEQY
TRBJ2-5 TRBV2 ASPREDQETQY
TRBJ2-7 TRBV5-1 ASSWGTGGVEQY
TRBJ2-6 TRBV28 ASSFRVRDPRVLT
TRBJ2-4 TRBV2 ASSEWQGKNIQY
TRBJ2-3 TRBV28 ASSPHLTPTDTQY
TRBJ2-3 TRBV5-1 ASSAQADTQY